This T cell receptor beta chain was obtained from a study of blood T cell repertoires in COVID-19. Study information: The study drew acute and convalescent COVID-19 samples from the United States, Italy and Spain.

Using immunoSEQ multiplex PCR, the repertoire was profiled, and TCRdb retains in-frame clones only, with some absent. The sample comprises 18,000 or so clones, roughly 89% of which are singletons, and around 13% rests with the top ten. The sequenced material came from peripheral blood. The source of this sequence is a man in his sixties with active COVID-19.

The DNA for the CDR3 is TGTGCCACCAGCAGAGGTGGGACTTCCTACGAGCAGTACTTC. Residues: CATSRGGTSYEQYF. The gene calls are TRBV15 and TRBJ2-7; maybe TRBD2 (6 bases). The CDR3 is 14 residues long. Germline values: CDR1 LNHNV, CDR2 YYDKDF (reference sequence). The V and J ends lost 1 base and 1 base respectively, with 8 bases between them.